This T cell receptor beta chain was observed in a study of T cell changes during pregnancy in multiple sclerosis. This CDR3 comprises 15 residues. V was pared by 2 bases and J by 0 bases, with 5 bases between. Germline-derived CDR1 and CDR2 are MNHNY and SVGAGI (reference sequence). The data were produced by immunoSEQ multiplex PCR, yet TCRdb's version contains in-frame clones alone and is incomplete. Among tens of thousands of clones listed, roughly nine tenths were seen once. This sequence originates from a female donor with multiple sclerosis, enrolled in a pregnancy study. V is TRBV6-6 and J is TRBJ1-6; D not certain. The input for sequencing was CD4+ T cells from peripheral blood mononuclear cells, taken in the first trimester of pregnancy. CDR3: CASSYVSSYNSPLHF. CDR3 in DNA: TGTGCCAGCAGTTACGTGAGCTCCTATAATTCACCCCTCCACTTT.